The 13 T cell receptor beta chains reported below all come from one sample, sequenced in a study of glioma-infiltrating T cells after dendritic cell vaccination. Data came from immunoSEQ multiplex PCR; TCRdb stores just in-frame clones and leaves some out. Altogether about 32,000 clones are present, more than 85% being singletons, with the ten largest covering roughly 2%. The source material was blood, sampled before dendritic cell vaccination. These receptors were obtained from a human donor with glioblastoma.

V and J are TRBV10-1 and TRBJ2-3; 11 nucleotides agree with TRBD1. Germline CDR1 reads WNHNN; CDR2 reads SYGVQD (reference sequence). The CDR3 totals 14 residues. J was trimmed by 4 bases and V by 7 bases; bases with no gene match: 4. The CDR3 sequence: CASNGQGAADTQYF. CDR3 in DNA: TGCGCCAGCAACGGACAGGGGGCGGCAGATACGCAGTATTTT.

The rearrangement links TRBV27 to TRBJ2-7, with TRBD1 identical over 8 bases. The CDR3 consists of 16 residues. The V and J ends lost 3 bases and 2 bases, in that order; junction bases with no gene match: 9. Germline CDR1 is MNHEY and CDR2 is SMNVEV (reference sequence). The DNA for the CDR3 is TGTGCCAGCAGTTTGAGGGGGTCGGACAGGGCCTACGAGCAGTACTTC. It is translated as CASSLRGSDRAYEQYF.

To note about this clone: One junction end does not reproduce the germline sequence, and a read error may be involved. The chain uses TRBV7-7 and TRBJ2-5; possibly TRBD2 for D (5 bases). Germline CDR1 SSHAT, CDR2 FNYEAQ (reference sequence). The CDR3 loop spans 17 amino acids. The DNA of the CDR3 is TGTGCTAGCAGCTTCTCCGGGATCGGCCCCCACCAAGAGACCCAGTACTTC. Amino acids: CASSFSGIGPHQETQYF.

CDR3 sequence (DNA): TGTGCCAGCCTCCGGGACAGGGGGCTCTACGAGCAGTACTTC. Translation: CASLRDRGLYEQYF. This chain uses TRBV2 with TRBJ2-7, with 12 nucleotides matching TRBD1. The CDR3 spans 14 residues. Germline V gene lookup returns CDR1 SNHLY and CDR2 FYNNEI. V dropped 8 bases and J dropped 3; count of bases not matched to a gene: 5.

This clone was recorded once. The chain carries TRBV12-5 and TRBJ2-7; D perhaps matches TRBD2 (6 bases). The CDR3 runs to 14 residues. Deletions cut 6 bases from V and 6 bases from J, with 18 bases between. Per the germline V gene, CDR1 is LGHNT and CDR2 is FRNRAP. The CDR3 DNA reads TGTGCTAGTGGCCCCCAGGTGGGTAGCGGCGAGCAGTACTTC. Residues: CASGPQVGSGEQYF. Using reference TRBV12-5 and TRBJ2-7 for the parts outside the CDR3, the full variable domain is DARVTQTPRHKVTEMGQEVTMRCQPILGHNTVFWYRQTMMQGLELLAYFRNRAPLDDSGMPKDRFSAEMPDATLATLKIQPSEPRDSAVYFCASGPQVGSGEQYFGPGTRLTVT.

V and J are TRBV7-8 and TRBJ1-1; D may be TRBD1 (6 bases). Germline CDR1 is SGHVS and CDR2 is FQNEAQ. CDR3 size: 13 residues. V was trimmed by 2 bases and J by 4 bases, leaving 8 bases between them. DNA of the CDR3: TGTGCCAGCAGCTTACGAGGGGGCACTGAAGCTTTCTTT. Translation: CASSLRGGTEAFF.

The CDR3 nucleotides read TGTGCCACCAGCAGCCCGAAGCCCCCCGGGGAGCTGTTTTTT. Protein product: CATSSPKPPGELFF. The chain couples TRBV15 to TRBJ2-2; D is unclear. Trimming took 3 bases from V and 6 from J, leaving 11 bases between them. This CDR3 has 14 amino acids. The germline gives CDR1 LNHNV, CDR2 YYDKDF (reference sequence).

V and J are TRBV10-2 and TRBJ2-5; D may be TRBD2 (7 bases). V was trimmed by 6 bases and J by 7 bases, leaving 21 bases between them. CDR1 and CDR2 from the germline V gene are WSHSY and SAAADI. CDR3 length equals 15 residues. This CDR3 is CASSDQLGRGGTQYF. CDR3 DNA: TGCGCCAGCAGCGATCAGTTGGGGAGGGGGGGGACCCAGTACTTC.

The chain joins TRBV19 to TRBJ2-2, with 7 bases lining up with TRBD2. The germline V gene has CDR1 LNHDA and CDR2 SQIVND (reference sequence). J was trimmed by 8 bases and V by 5 bases; bases with no gene match: 8. The CDR3 extends over 14 amino acids. The CDR3 loop reads CASSPSGVIGELFF. CDR3 nucleotide sequence: TGTGCCAGTAGTCCCAGCGGGGTGATAGGGGAGCTGTTTTTT.

This clone is a singleton in its sample. This chain uses TRBV5-4 with TRBJ2-5; no clear D. The closer fit of TRBJ2-7 to the DNA end suggests the J call may be wrong. CDR1 and CDR2 (germline): SGHNT, YYREEE (reference sequence). The CDR3 is 14 residues long. DNA of the CDR3: TGTGCCAGCAGCCCAGGCCCTGTCTCCTACGAGCAGTACTTC. Protein product: CASSPGPVSYEQYF.

The chain combines TRBV6-1 with TRBJ1-5; the D gene is possibly TRBD1 (5 bases). There are 15 residues in the CDR3. From germline, CDR1 is MNHNS and CDR2 SASEGT. Trimming left V 0 bases short and J 0 bases short, with 6 bases between. For the CDR3, the DNA is TGTGCCAGCAGTGAAGCGACAGATAGCAATCAGCCCCAGCATTTT. Translation: CASSEATDSNQPQHF.

This chain links TRBV5-1 with TRBJ1-4; a possible D gene is TRBD1 (5 bases). CDR1 is SGHRS and CDR2 is YFSETQ in the germline V gene. The CDR3 extends over 16 amino acids. Between the trimmed V and J ends, which lost 1 base and 3 bases, there was a span of 13 bases. CDR3 sequence (DNA): TGCGCCAGCAGCTTGCAGGGAATTGAAGCTAATGAAAAACTGTTTTTT. This sequence encodes CASSLQGIEANEKLFF.

In regard to this clone: Other DNA sequences in this sample translate to the same CDR3. J is TRBJ2-2 and V is TRBV18, with 9 bases lining up with TRBD1. Germline values: CDR1 KGHSH, CDR2 LQKENI. Trimming cost V 3 bases and J 1 base; bases outside gene matches: 0. The CDR3 length is 15 residues. The CDR3 DNA sequence: TGTGCCAGCTCACCGGGACAGGGGAACACCGGGGAGCTGTTTTTT. Amino acid sequence: CASSPGQGNTGELFF.